Described below is a single TCR beta chain sequence and its context. Its matching antigen is unknown. The sample is drawn from a study of shared clonotypes between healthy human individuals. General observations from the study: Only a few donors were included, so the genetic and exposure-history diversity represented was limited.

CD8 cells classed as naive were CD45RO-negative and positively selected for CCR7, excluding terminally differentiated effector memory CD45RA+ cells. TCRdb keeps only in-frame clones here, not all; method: immunoSEQ multiplex PCR. The sample has millions of clones; roughly 95% are singletons. The V and J ends lost 2 bases and 1 base respectively, with 12 bases between them. The CDR3 has 15 amino acids. Germline V gene data show CDR1 as MNHEY and CDR2 as SVGAGI. The sequence was collected from a man between 18 and 35 years old in good health. J is TRBJ2-7 and V is TRBV6-5; D is undetermined. What was sequenced was naive CD8+ T cells sorted from blood. The CDR3 DNA is TGTGCCAGCAGTTACGGTTCGGGTATTTCCTACGAGCAGTACTTC. Encoded protein: CASSYGSGISYEQYF.